This TCR beta chain was recovered during a study of blood T cell repertoires in COVID-19. About the research overall: T cells, B-cell-depleted T cells, or PBMCs provided the cDNA or gDNA that served as material.

Authors' methods: Estimation of nucleated cell counts was performed using reference gene primer amplification. Only in-frame clones appear in the TCRdb table, and some are missing; sequencing was by immunoSEQ multiplex PCR. The V and J calls and clone size come from that table; D and trimming were worked out from the DNA. The top ten clones hold over 2.5% of a sample with about 83,000 clones, approximately 90% of them seen once. Trimming removed 6 bases from V and 4 bases from J, with 12 bases in between. Germline V gives CDR1 MNHEY, CDR2 SVGAGI. This CDR3 has 13 amino acids. The V call is TRBV6-5, the J call TRBJ1-1; D may be TRBD1 (5 bases). The sample comprised peripheral blood. This clonotype originated in a woman aged 45-59 years with active or convalescent COVID-19. The DNA of the CDR3 is TGTGCCAGCAGCCAAGGCGGGGGCACTGAAGCTTTCTTT. Residues: CASSQGGGTEAFF.